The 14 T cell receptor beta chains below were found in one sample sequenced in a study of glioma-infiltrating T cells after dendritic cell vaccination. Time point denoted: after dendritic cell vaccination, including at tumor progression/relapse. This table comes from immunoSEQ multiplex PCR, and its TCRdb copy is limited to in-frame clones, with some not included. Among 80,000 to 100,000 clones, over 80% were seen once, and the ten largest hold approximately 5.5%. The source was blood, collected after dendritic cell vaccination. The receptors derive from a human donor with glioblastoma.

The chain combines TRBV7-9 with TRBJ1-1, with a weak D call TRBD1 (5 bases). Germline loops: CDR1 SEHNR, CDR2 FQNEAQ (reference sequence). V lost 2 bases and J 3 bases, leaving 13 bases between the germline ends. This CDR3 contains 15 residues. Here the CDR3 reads CASSLTQGGDTEAFF. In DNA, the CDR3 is TGTGCCAGCAGCTTAACGCAGGGAGGTGACACTGAAGCTTTCTTT.

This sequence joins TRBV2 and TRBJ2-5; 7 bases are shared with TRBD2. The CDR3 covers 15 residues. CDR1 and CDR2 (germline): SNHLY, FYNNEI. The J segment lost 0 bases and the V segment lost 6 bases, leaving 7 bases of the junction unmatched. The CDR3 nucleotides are TGTGCCAGCAGCGTGGGTAGCGGGCACCAAGAGACCCAGTACTTC. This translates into CASSVGSGHQETQYF.

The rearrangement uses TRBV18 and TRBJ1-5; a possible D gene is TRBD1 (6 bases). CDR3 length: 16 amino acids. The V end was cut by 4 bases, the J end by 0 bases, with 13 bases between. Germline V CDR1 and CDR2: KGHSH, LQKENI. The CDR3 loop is CASSLARTDSNQPQHF. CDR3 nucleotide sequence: TGTGCCAGCTCACTGGCGCGGACAGATAGCAATCAGCCCCAGCATTTT. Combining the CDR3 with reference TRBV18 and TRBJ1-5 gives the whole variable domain NAGVMQNPRHLVRRRGQEARLRCSPMKGHSHVYWYRQLPEEGLKFMVYLQKENIIDESGMPKERFSAEFPKEGPSILRIQQVVRGDSAAYFCASSLARTDSNQPQHFGDGTRLSIL.

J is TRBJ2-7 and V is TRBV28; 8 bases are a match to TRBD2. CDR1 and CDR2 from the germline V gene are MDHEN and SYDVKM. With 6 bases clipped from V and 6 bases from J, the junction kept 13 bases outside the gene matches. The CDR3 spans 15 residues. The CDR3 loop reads CASSGGGSGRTEQYF. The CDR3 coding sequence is TGTGCCAGCAGCGGCGGGGGCAGCGGGAGAACCGAGCAGTACTTC.

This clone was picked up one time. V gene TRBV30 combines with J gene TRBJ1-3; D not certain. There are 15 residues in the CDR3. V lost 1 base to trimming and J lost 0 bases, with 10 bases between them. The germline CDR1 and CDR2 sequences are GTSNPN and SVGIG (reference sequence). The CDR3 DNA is TGTGCCTGGAGTGAAAAAGGGAGCTCTGGAAACACCATATATTTT. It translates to CAWSEKGSSGNTIYF.

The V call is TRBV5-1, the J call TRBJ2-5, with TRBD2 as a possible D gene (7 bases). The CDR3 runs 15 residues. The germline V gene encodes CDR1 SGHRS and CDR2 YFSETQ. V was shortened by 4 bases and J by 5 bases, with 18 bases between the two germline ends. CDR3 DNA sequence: TGCGCCAGCAGCATGTTACAGGGAGCGGGGGAGACCCAGTACTTC. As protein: CASSMLQGAGETQYF.

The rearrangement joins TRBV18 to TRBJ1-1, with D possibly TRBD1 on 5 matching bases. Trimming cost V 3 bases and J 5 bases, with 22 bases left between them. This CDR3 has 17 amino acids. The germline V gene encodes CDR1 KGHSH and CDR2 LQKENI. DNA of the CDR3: TGTGCCAGCTCACCCCGAGGCGATATCGGGGGAAGGACTGAAGCTTTCTTT. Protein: CASSPRGDIGGRTEAFF.

The CDR3 nucleotides read TGTGCCAGTACCGACAGGGATAGCAATCAGCCCCAGCATTTT. As protein: CASTDRDSNQPQHF. The chain uses TRBV19 and TRBJ1-5, with 7 bases lining up with TRBD1. This CDR3 spans 14 amino acids. Germline-derived CDR1 and CDR2 are LNHDA and SQIVND (reference sequence). Unmatched junction bases numbered 3, after V lost 7 bases and J lost 0 bases.

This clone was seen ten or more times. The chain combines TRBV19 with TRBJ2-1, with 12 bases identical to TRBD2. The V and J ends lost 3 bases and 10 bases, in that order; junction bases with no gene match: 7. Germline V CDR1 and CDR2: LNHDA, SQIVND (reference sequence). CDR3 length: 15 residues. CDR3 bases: TGTGCCAGTAGTATGGCGCTAGCGGGGGGGCAGGAGCAGTTCTTC. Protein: CASSMALAGGQEQFF.

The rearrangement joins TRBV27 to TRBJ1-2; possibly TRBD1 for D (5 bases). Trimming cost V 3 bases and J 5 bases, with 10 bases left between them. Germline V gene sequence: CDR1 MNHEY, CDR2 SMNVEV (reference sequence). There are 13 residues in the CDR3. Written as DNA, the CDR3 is TGTGCCAGCAGTTTCCCGGGGGGGTATGGCTACACCTTC. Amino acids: CASSFPGGYGYTF.

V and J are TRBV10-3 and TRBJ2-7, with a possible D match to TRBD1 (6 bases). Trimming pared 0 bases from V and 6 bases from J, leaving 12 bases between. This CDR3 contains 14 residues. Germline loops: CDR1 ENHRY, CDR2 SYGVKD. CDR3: CAISESYRVGEQYF. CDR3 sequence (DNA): TGTGCCATCAGTGAGTCGTACAGGGTGGGCGAGCAGTACTTC.

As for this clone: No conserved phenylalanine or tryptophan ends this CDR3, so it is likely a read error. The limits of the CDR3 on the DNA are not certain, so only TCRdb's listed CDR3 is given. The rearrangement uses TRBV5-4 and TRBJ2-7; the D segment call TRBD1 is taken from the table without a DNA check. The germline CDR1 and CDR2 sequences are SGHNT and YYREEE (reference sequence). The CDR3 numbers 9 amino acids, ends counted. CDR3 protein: CASSSPGGP.

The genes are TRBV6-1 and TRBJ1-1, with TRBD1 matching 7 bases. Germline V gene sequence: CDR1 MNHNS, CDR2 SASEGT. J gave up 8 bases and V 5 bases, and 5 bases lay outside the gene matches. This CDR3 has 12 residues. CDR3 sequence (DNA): TGTGCCAGCAGTAAGATGACAGGGGAAGCTTTCTTT. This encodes CASSKMTGEAFF.

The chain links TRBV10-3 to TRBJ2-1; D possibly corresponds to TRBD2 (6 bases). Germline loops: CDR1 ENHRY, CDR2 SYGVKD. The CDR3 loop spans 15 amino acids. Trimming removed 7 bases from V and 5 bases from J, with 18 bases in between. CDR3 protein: CAITPTGTPNNEQFF. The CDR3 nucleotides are TGTGCCATCACACCAACCGGGACTCCAAACAATGAGCAGTTCTTC.